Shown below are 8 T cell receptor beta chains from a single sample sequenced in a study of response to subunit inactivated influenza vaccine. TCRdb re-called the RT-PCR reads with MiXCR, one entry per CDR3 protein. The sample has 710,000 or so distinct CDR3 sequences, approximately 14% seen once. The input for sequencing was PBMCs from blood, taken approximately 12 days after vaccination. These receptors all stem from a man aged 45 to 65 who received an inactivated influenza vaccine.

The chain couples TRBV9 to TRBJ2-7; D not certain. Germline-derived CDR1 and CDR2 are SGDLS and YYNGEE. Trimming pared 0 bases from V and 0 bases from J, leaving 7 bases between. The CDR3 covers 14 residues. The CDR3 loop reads CASSVEGTSYEQYF. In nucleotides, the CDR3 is TGTGCCAGCAGCGTAGAAGGAACCTCCTACGAGCAGTACTTC.

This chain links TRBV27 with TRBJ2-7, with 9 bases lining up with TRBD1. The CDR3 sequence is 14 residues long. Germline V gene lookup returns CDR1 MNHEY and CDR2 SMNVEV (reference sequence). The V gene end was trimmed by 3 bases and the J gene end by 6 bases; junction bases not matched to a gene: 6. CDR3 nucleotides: TGTGCCAGCAGTTTCTCCGGGACAGGGCTCGAGCAGTACTTC. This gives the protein CASSFSGTGLEQYF.

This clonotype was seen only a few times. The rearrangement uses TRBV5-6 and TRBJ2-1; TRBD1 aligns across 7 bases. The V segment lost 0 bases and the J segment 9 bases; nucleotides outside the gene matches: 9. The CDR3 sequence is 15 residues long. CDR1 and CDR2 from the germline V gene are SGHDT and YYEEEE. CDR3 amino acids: CASSLAIQGRGEQFF. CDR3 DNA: TGTGCCAGCAGCTTGGCCATACAGGGGAGAGGTGAGCAGTTCTTC.

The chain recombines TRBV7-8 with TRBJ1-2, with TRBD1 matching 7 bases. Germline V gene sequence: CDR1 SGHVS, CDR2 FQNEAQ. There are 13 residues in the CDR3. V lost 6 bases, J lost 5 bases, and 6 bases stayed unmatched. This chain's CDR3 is CASSITGDYGYTF. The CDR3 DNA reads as TGTGCCAGCAGTATCACAGGGGATTATGGCTACACCTTC.

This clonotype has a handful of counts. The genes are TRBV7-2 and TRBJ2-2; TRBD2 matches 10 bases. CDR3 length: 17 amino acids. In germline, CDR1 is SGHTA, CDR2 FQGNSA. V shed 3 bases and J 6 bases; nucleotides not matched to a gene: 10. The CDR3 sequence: CASSFGILAGVSGELFF. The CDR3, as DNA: TGTGCCAGCAGCTTTGGGATTCTAGCGGGAGTTTCCGGGGAGCTGTTTTTT.

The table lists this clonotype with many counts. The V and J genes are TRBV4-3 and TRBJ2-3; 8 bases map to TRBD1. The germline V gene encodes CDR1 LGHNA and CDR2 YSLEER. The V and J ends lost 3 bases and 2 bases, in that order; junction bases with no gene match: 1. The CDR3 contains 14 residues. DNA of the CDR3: TGCGCCAGCAGCCAGGACAGGGCCACAGATACGCAGTATTTT. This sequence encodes CASSQDRATDTQYF.

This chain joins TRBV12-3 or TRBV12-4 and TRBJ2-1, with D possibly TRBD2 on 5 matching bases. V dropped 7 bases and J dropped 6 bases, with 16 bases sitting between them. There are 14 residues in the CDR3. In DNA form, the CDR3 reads TGTGCCAGCACTACTAGTTATGAGGGCAATGAGCAGTTCTTC. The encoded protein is CASTTSYEGNEQFF.

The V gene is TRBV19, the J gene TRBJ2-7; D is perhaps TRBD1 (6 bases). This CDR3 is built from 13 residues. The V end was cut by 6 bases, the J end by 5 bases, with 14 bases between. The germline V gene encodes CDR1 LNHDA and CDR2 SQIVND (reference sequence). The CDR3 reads CASRSRGRDEQYF. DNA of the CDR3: TGTGCCAGTAGGTCCAGGGGACGGGACGAGCAGTACTTC. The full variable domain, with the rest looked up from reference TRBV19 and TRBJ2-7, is DGGITQSPKYLFRKEGQNVTLSCEQNLNHDAMYWYRQDPGQGLRLIYYSQIVNDFQKGDIAEGYSVSREKKESFPLTVTSAQKNPTAFYLCASRSRGRDEQYFGPGTRLTVT.